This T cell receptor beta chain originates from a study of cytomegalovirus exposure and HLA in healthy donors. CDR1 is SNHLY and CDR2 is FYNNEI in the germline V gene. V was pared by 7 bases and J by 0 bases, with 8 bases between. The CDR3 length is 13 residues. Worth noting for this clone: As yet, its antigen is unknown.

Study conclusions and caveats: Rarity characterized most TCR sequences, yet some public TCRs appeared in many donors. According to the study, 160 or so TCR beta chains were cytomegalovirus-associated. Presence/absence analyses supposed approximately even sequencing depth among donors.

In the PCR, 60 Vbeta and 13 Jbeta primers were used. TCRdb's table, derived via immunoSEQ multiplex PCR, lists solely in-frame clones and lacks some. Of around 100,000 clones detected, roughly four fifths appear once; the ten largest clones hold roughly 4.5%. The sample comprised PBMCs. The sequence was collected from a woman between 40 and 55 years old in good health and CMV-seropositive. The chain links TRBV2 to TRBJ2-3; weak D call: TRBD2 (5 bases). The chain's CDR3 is CASTWTSTDTQYF. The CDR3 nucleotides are TGTGCCAGCACCTGGACTAGCACAGATACGCAGTATTTT.